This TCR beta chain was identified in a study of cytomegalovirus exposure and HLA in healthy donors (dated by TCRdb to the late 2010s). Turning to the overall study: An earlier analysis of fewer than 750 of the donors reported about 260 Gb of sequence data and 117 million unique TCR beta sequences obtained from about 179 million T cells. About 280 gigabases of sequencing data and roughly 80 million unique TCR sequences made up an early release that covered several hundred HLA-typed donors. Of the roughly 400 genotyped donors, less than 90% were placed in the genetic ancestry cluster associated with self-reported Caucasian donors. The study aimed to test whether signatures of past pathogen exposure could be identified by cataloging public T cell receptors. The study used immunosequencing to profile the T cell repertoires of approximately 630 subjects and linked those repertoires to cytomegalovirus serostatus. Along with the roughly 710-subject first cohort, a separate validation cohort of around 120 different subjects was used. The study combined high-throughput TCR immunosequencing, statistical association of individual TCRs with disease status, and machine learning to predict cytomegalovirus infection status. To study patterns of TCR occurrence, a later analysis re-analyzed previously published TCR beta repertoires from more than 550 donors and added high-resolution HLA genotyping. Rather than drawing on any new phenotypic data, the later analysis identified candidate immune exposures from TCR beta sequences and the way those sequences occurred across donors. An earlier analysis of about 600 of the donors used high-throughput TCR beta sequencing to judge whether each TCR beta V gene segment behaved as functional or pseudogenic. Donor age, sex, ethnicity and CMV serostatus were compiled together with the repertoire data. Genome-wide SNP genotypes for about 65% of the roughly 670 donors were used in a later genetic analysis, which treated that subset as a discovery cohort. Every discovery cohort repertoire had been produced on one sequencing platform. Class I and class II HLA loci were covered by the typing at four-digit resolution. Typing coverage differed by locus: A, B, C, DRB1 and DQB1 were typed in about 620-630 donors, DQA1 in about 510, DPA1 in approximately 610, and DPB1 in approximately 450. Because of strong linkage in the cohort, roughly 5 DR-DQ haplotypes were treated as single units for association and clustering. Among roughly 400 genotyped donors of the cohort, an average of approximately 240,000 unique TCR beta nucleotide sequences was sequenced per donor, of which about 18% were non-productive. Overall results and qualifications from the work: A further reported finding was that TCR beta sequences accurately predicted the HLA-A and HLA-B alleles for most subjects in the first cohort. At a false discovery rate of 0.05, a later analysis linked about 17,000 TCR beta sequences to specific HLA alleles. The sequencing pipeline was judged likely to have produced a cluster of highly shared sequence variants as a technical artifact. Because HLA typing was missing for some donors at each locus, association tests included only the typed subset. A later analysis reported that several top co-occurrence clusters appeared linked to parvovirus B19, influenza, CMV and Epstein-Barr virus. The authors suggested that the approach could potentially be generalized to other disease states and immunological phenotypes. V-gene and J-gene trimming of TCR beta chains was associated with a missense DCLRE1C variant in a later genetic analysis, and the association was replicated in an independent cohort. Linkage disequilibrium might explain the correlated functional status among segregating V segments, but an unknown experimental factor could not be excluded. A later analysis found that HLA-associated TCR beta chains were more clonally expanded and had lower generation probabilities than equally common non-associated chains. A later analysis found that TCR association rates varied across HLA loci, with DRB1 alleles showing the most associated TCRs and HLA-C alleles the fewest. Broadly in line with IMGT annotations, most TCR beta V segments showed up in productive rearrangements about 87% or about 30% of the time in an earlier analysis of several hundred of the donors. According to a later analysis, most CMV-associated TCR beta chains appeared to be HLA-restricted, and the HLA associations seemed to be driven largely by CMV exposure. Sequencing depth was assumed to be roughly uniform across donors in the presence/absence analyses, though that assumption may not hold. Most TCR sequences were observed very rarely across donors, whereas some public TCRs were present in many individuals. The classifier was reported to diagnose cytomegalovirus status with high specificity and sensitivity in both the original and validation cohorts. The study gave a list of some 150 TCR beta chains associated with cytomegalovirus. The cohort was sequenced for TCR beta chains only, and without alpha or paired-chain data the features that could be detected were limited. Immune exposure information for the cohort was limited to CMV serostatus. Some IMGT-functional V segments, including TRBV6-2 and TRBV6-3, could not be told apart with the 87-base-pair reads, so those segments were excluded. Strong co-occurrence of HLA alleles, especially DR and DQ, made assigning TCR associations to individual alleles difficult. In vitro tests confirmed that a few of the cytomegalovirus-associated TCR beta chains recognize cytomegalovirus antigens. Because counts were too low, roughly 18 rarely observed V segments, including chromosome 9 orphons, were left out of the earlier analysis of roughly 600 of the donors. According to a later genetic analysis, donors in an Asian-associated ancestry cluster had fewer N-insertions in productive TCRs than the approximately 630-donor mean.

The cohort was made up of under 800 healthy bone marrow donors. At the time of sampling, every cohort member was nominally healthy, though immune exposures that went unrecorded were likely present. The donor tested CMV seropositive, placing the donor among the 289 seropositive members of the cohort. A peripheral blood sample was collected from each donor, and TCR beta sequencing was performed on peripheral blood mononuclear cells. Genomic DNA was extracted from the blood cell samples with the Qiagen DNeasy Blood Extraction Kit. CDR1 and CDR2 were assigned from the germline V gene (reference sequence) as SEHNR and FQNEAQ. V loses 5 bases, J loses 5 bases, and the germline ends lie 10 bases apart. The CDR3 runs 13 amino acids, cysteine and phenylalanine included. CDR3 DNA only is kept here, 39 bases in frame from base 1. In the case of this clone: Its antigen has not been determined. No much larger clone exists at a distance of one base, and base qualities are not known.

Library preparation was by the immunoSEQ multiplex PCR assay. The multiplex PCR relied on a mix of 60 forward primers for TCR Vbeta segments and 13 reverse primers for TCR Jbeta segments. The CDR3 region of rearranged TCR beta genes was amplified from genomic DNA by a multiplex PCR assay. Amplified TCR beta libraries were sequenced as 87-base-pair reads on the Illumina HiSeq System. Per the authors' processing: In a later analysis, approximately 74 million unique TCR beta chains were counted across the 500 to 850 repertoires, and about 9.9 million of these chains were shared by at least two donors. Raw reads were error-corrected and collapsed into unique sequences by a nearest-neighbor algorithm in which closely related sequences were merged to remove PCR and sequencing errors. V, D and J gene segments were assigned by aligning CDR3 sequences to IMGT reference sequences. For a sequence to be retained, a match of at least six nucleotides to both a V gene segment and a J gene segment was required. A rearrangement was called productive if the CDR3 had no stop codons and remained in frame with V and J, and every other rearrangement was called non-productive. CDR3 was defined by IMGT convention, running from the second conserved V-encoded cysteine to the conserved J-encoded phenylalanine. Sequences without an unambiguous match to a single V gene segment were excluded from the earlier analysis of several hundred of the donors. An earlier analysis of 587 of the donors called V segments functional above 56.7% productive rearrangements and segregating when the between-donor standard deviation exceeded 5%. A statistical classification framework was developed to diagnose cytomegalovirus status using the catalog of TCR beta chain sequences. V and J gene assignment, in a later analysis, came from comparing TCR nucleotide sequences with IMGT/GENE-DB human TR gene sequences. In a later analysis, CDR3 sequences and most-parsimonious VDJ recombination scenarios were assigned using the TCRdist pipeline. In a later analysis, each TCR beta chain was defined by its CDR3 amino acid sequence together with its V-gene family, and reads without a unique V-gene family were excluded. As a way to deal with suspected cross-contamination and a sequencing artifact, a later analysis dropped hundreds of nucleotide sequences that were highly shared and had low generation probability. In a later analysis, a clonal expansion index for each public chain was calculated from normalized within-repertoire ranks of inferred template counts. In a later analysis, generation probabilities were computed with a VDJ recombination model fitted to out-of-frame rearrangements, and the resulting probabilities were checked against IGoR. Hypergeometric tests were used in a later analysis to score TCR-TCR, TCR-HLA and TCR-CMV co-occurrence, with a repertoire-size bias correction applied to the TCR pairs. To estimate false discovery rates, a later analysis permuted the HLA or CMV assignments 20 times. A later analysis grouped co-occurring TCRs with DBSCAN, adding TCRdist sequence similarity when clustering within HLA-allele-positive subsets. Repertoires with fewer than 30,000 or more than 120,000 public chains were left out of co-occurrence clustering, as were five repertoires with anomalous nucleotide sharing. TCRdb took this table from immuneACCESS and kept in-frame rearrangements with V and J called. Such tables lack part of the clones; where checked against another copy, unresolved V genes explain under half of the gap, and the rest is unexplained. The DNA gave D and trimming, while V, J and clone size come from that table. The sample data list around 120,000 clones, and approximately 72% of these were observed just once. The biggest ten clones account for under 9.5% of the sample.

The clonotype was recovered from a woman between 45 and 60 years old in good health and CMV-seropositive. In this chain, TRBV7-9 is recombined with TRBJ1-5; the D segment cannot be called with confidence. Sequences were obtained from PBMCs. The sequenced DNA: TGTGCCAGCAGCCCGTATCGGGATCAGCCCCAGCATTTT. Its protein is CASSPYRDQPQHF.